The source of this T cell receptor (beta chain) is a study of shared clonotypes between healthy human individuals. Study-level background: Donors, aged 18 to 49, were two women and a few men. Researchers assigned three CD4 naive, three CD4 memory, two CD8 naive and one CD8 memory plate to each donor. The study, taken as a whole, reports: Relative to their counterparts shared across all four donors, non-shared clonotypes exhibited diminished generation probabilities. Rarefaction showed that sequencing of sorted subsets was incomplete (despite large depth).

The CDR3 is 16 amino acids. Trimming took 5 bases from V and 4 from J; bases not matched to a gene: 9. Germline V gives CDR1 SGHTA, CDR2 FQGTGA. On this clone: Its cognate antigen is unknown.

Only in-frame clones appear in the TCRdb table, and some are missing; sequencing was by immunoSEQ multiplex PCR. This table holds approximately 640,000 clones, 90% found once. This TCR came from a man aged 18 to 29 in good health. Some clones in this sample may be carry-over from other donors' samples. V is TRBV7-3 and J is TRBJ2-3; 10 nucleotides line up with TRBD1. The source material was memory CD8+ T cells from PBMCs. Subset specified: CD45RO+ cells pooled with CCR7-negative TemRA cells. The CDR3: CASSDRQGAFPDTQYF. CDR3 sequence (DNA): TGTGCCAGCAGCGATCGACAGGGGGCATTCCCAGATACGCAGTATTTT. The whole variable domain, filled in from reference TRBV7-3 and TRBJ2-3, reads GAGVSQTPSNKVTEKGKYVELRCDPISGHTALYWYRQSLGQGPEFLIYFQGTGAADDSGLPNDRFFAVRPEGSVSTLKIQRTERGDSAVYLCASSDRQGAFPDTQYFGPGTRLTVL.